Shown below are 27 T cell receptor beta chains from a single sample sequenced in a study of HIV-infected children after antiretroviral therapy interruption. The TCR library was built from RNA with a 3' RACE protocol and unique molecular identifiers. TCRdb reprocessed the 3' RACE reads via MiXCR and lists one record per CDR3 protein. The data show 90,000 or so distinct CDR3 sequences, with less than 7% seen just once and roughly 1% held by the top ten. The sample's treatment: PENTA 11 planned treatment interruption arm or continuous ART arm. Sequencing was performed on CD45RA+ CD4+ T cells from PBMCs, pooled from several time points, taken from a donor given antiretroviral therapy, either interrupted or continuous. Subset reported: naive CD4+ CD45RA+ CD45RO- T cells. These receptors originate from a pool of human donors with HIV.

This clonotype occurred many times. The rearrangement links TRBV6-6 to TRBJ1-3; D is unclear. V was shortened by 5 bases and J by 0 bases, with 8 bases between the two germline ends. The CDR3 consists of 14 residues. Germline loops: CDR1 MNHNY, CDR2 SVGAGI (reference sequence). CDR3 sequence reads: CASSRPDSGNTIYF. CDR3 DNA sequence: TGTGCCAGCAGTCGGCCAGACTCTGGAAACACCATATATTTT.

This clonotype was seen repeatedly, ten times or more. The V and J genes are TRBV7-3 and TRBJ1-2; tentative D call: TRBD1 (6 bases). The V end was cut by 3 bases, the J end by 7 bases, with 15 bases between. This CDR3 has 14 amino acids. Germline V gives CDR1 SGHTA, CDR2 FQGTGA. The DNA for the CDR3 is TGTGCCAGCAGCTTCCACGACAGGCACGGTGGCTACACCTTC. Protein product: CASSFHDRHGGYTF.

Ten or more counts support this clonotype. The V gene is TRBV12-3 or TRBV12-4, the J gene TRBJ2-7; D is ambiguous. The CDR3 runs to 12 residues. The V end was cut by 7 bases, the J end by 7 bases, with 14 bases between. The CDR3 nucleotides are TGTGCCAGCAAGGACCTTAAGGGTGAGCAGTACTTC. This codes for CASKDLKGEQYF.

This clonotype was detected once. This chain joins TRBV3-1 and TRBJ2-7; 8 bases line up with TRBD2. This CDR3 has 15 amino acids. Germline lookup yields CDR1 LGHDT and CDR2 YNNKEL (reference sequence). The junction had 5 bases not matched to a gene; V was cut back by 2 bases and J by 2 bases. For the CDR3, the DNA is TGTGCCAGCAGCCAACTTAGCGGGGTAGCCTACGAGCAGTACTTC. This translates into CASSQLSGVAYEQYF.

This clonotype was seen repeatedly, ten times or more. The gene calls are TRBV5-4 and TRBJ2-3; D unclear. Germline values: CDR1 SGHNT, CDR2 YYREEE (reference sequence). Trimming removed 2 bases from V and 2 bases from J, with 3 bases in between. The CDR3 consists of 12 residues. Here the CDR3 reads CASSLDTDTQYF. Written as DNA, the CDR3 is TGTGCCAGCAGCTTAGACACAGATACGCAGTATTTT.

This clonotype has a count of ten or more. CDR3 in amino acids: CASSLSSDQETQYF. The CDR3 region has the DNA TGCGCCAGCAGCTTGTCGTCAGACCAAGAGACCCAGTACTTC. The chain employs TRBV5-1 and TRBJ2-5; D remains ambiguous. Germline V CDR1 and CDR2: SGHRS, YFSETQ. This CDR3 is built from 14 residues. Trimming removed 1 base at V and 0 bases at J, with 7 bases between.

This clonotype showed up many times. The V gene is TRBV11-1, the J gene TRBJ1-2; TRBD1 is a possible D gene (5 bases). There are 14 residues in the CDR3. V lost 5 bases to trimming and J lost 7 bases, with 17 bases between them. CDR1 is SGHAT and CDR2 is FQDESV in the germline V gene (reference sequence). CDR3 sequence: CASSLLRGIAGYTF. The CDR3 bases are TGTGCCAGCAGCCTCCTCCGGGGGATCGCTGGCTACACCTTC.

There are many counts of this clonotype. The chain recombines TRBV6-5 with TRBJ2-4, with 12 bases aligning to TRBD2. The CDR3 contains 15 residues. The ends lost 8 bases at V and 4 bases at J; junction bases unmatched: 6. Germline CDR1 reads MNHEY; CDR2 reads SVGAGI. CDR3 sequence: CASSWLAGGKNIQYF. The CDR3 bases are TGTGCCAGCTCCTGGCTAGCGGGAGGGAAAAACATTCAGTACTTC.

CDR3 amino acids: CASSSRSAGGPKDTQYF. The CDR3 bases are TGTGCCAGCAGTTCCCGCTCAGCGGGGGGGCCGAAAGATACGCAGTATTTT. The rearrangement uses TRBV6-5 and TRBJ2-3; 10 nucleotides agree with TRBD2. The ends lost 4 bases at V and 5 bases at J; junction bases unmatched: 12. The CDR3 runs to 17 residues. Germline V gene sequence: CDR1 MNHEY, CDR2 SVGAGI.

This clonotype has at least ten counts. The chain employs TRBV7-9 and TRBJ1-1, with D tentatively TRBD1 (5 bases). The CDR3 sequence is 15 residues long. CDR1 is SEHNR and CDR2 is FQNEAQ in the germline V gene (reference sequence). V shed 6 bases and J shed 9 bases, with 23 bases lying between them. The CDR3 DNA reads TGTGCCAGCAGGGGGGAAAGACTACCCGCCGCAAAAGCTTTCTTT. Protein: CASRGERLPAAKAFF.

Ten or more counts support this clonotype. The rearrangement joins TRBV2 to TRBJ2-2; 10 nucleotides agree with TRBD2. J lost 10 bases, V lost 7 bases, and 15 bases had no gene match. Germline CDR1 is SNHLY and CDR2 is FYNNEI. The CDR3 loop spans 16 amino acids. CDR3 sequence: CASNDPGLAPREELFF. CDR3 coding DNA: TGTGCCAGCAACGACCCGGGACTAGCGCCCCGTGAGGAGCTGTTTTTT.

The sample holds many counts of this clonotype. This chain joins TRBV12-5 and TRBJ1-1; D ambiguous. CDR1 is LGHNT, CDR2 FRNRAP, per germline. Trimming removed 0 bases from V and 1 base from J, with 9 bases in between. CDR3 size: 15 residues. The CDR3 sequence: CASGLVRGANTEAFF. The DNA for the CDR3 is TGTGCTAGTGGTTTGGTCCGGGGAGCGAACACTGAAGCTTTCTTT.

Ten or more counts support this clonotype. This chain uses TRBV20-1 with TRBJ2-7; 7 bases match TRBD1. J lost 3 bases, V lost 6 bases, and 5 bases had no gene match. The CDR3 spans 12 residues. Looked up from germline, CDR1 is DFQATT and CDR2 is SNEGSKA (reference sequence). CDR3 in DNA: TGCAGTGCCTCCCGGACAGGCTACGAGCAGTACTTC. It translates to CSASRTGYEQYF.

The rearrangement joins TRBV7-3 to TRBJ2-7; D perhaps matches TRBD1 (6 bases). Germline CDR1 and CDR2: SGHTA and FQGTGA. V gave up 8 bases and J gave up 5 bases, with 19 bases separating them. CDR3 size: 14 residues. In DNA form, the CDR3 reads TGTGCCAGCGGGGCTTTGTTTGGGGACAACGAGCAGTACTTC. Protein: CASGALFGDNEQYF.

This clonotype was seen many times. An end of the junction differs from the germline gene, which may be a read error. This sequence joins TRBV19 and TRBJ2-7, with a possible D match to TRBD2 (6 bases). The CDR3 length is 14 residues. CDR1 is LNHDA, CDR2 SQIVND, per germline (reference sequence). CDR3 nucleotide sequence: TGTGCCAGTAGGACATCCGGGGGAACCTATGAGCAGTACTTC. It yields the protein CASRTSGGTYEQYF.

The chain is built from TRBV9 and TRBJ2-7, with TRBD2 matching 7 bases. Losses at the gene ends were 2 bases for V and 4 bases for J; bases not matched to a gene: 6. This CDR3 has 14 residues. Germline V gene lookup returns CDR1 SGDLS and CDR2 YYNGEE. CDR3 in amino acids: CASSVGLGGYEQYF. The CDR3 DNA reads as TGTGCCAGCAGCGTTGGACTAGGAGGATACGAGCAGTACTTC.

There are many counts of this clonotype. The CDR3 nucleotides are TGTGCCAGCAAACGGACAGACACTGAAGCTTTCTTT. Amino acids: CASKRTDTEAFF. The chain carries TRBV2 and TRBJ1-1; a weak D match, TRBD1 (6 bases). Germline-derived CDR1 and CDR2 are SNHLY and FYNNEI. The ends were cut back, 7 bases at V and 3 bases at J, with 9 bases in the middle. The length of the CDR3 is 12 residues. Supplemented by reference TRBV2 and TRBJ1-1, the full variable domain reads EPEVTQTPSHQVTQMGQEVILRCVPISNHLYFYWYRQILGQKVEFLVSFYNNEISEKSEIFDDQFSVERPDGSNFTLKIRSTKLEDSAMYFCASKRTDTEAFFGQGTRLTVV.

This clonotype was seen ten or more times. The rearrangement uses TRBV11-2 and TRBJ2-3; D is perhaps TRBD2 (7 bases). This CDR3 has 15 amino acids. Trimming pared 1 base from V and 4 bases from J, leaving 12 bases between. In germline, CDR1 is SGHAT, CDR2 FQNNGV. Written as DNA, the CDR3 is TGTGCCAGCAGCTTAGGGCAGGGGAGGGCAGATACGCAGTATTTT. This encodes CASSLGQGRADTQYF.

This clonotype was seen ten or more times. In DNA, the CDR3 is TGTGCCATCAGTGAGCTGGACAGGGGTAACTATGGCTACACCTTC. Translated: CAISELDRGNYGYTF. The rearrangement links TRBV10-3 to TRBJ1-2; 9 bases are shared with TRBD1. J gave up 1 base and V 2 bases, and 2 bases lay outside the gene matches. In germline, CDR1 is ENHRY, CDR2 SYGVKD. This CDR3 comprises 15 residues.

The table lists this clonotype with many counts. The chain carries TRBV20-1 and TRBJ2-1, with D perhaps being TRBD1 or TRBD2 (6 bases each). Looked up from germline, CDR1 is DFQATT and CDR2 is SNEGSKA (reference sequence). The CDR3 has 13 amino acids. V gave up 7 bases and J gave up 8 bases, with 18 bases separating them. The CDR3 coding sequence is TGCAGTGGAGGAGGGGGGCCAAGGGATGAGCAGTTCTTC. Its translation is CSGGGGPRDEQFF.

This clonotype has ten or more counts. The chain joins TRBV7-9 to TRBJ2-5; D remains ambiguous. Germline CDR1 reads SEHNR; CDR2 reads FQNEAQ (reference sequence). There are 11 residues in the CDR3. Trimming removed 5 bases from V and 5 bases from J, with 6 bases in between. CDR3 residues: CASSHAETQYF. Written as DNA, the CDR3 is TGTGCCAGCAGCCACGCGGAGACCCAGTACTTC.

This clonotype was picked up a small number of times. The chain links TRBV12-3 or TRBV12-4 to TRBJ2-7; D ambiguous. The CDR3 runs to 16 residues. The V and J ends lost 1 base and 0 bases respectively, with 13 bases between them. CDR3 amino acids: CASSLGLGWDSYEQYF. CDR3 nucleotides: TGTGCCAGCAGTTTAGGCCTAGGCTGGGACTCCTACGAGCAGTACTTC.

This clonotype has ten or more counts. The chain links TRBV10-3 to TRBJ2-5; the match to TRBD2 covers 12 bases. CDR1 is ENHRY and CDR2 is SYGVKD in the germline V gene. The junction had 3 bases not matched to a gene; V was cut back by 3 bases and J by 4 bases. The CDR3 length is 15 residues. CDR3 sequence: CAISDRTSGAETQYF. The DNA of the CDR3 is TGTGCCATCAGTGATAGGACTAGCGGGGCAGAGACCCAGTACTTC.

Many counts were recorded for this clonotype. The chain recombines TRBV5-1 with TRBJ2-1; no clear D. The CDR3 spans 16 residues. Germline V gene sequence: CDR1 SGHRS, CDR2 YFSETQ. The V end was cut by 0 bases, the J end by 0 bases, with 10 bases between. DNA of the CDR3: TGCGCCAGCAGCTTGGGGCAGGCCGGCTCCTACAATGAGCAGTTCTTC. It translates to CASSLGQAGSYNEQFF.

This clonotype showed up many times. This chain connects TRBV4-1 to TRBJ1-6; 10 nucleotides agree with TRBD1. With 3 bases clipped from V and 11 bases from J, the junction kept 13 bases outside the gene matches. Germline V gene sequence: CDR1 MGHRA, CDR2 YSYEKL. The CDR3 runs to 17 residues. CDR3 loop: CASSHPKGDRGFAPLHF. The CDR3 DNA reads TGCGCCAGCAGCCACCCAAAAGGGGACAGGGGTTTTGCACCCCTCCACTTT.

This clonotype showed up many times. At one end, the junction sequence differs from germline, possibly due to a read error. The rearrangement joins TRBV27 to TRBJ2-2; the D call may be TRBD1 or TRBD2 (6 bases each). The CDR3 is 16 residues long. CDR1 is MNHEY and CDR2 is SMNVEV in the germline V gene (reference sequence). As DNA, the CDR3 is TGTGCCAGCAGCTTATCGCGCAGGAGGGGGACCGGGGAGCTGTTTTTT. Protein: CASSLSRRRGTGELFF.

The table lists this clonotype with many counts. The chain couples TRBV5-6 to TRBJ1-4; D unresolved. The CDR3 covers 12 residues. Trimming stripped 0 bases from V and 7 bases from J, with 4 bases between. Germline V gene sequence: CDR1 SGHDT, CDR2 YYEEEE. The CDR3 is CASSLDSEKLFF. The CDR3 DNA sequence: TGTGCCAGCAGCTTGGACTCTGAAAAACTGTTTTTT.